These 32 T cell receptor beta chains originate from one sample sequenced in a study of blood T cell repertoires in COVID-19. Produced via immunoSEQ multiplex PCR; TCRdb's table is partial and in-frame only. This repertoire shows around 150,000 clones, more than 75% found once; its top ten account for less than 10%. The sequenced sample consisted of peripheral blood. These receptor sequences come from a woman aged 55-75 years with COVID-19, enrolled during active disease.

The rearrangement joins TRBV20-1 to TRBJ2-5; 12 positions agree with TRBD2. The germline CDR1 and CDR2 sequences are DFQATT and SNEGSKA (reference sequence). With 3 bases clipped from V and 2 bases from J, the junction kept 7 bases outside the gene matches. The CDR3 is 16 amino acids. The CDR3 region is CSASSLAGGRQETQYF. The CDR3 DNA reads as TGCAGTGCTAGTTCACTAGCGGGAGGCCGGCAAGAGACCCAGTACTTC.

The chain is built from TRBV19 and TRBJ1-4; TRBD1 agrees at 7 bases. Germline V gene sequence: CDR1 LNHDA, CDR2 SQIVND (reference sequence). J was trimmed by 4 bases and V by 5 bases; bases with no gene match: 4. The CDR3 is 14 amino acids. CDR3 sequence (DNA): TGTGCCAGTAGTTCGGACAGGCTTAATGAAAAACTGTTTTTT. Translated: CASSSDRLNEKLFF.

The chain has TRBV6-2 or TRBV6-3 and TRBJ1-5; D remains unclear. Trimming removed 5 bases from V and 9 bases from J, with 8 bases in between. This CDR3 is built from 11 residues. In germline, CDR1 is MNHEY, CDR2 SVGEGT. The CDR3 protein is CASSASGPQHF. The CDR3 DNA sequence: TGTGCCAGCAGTGCCTCGGGGCCCCAGCATTTT.

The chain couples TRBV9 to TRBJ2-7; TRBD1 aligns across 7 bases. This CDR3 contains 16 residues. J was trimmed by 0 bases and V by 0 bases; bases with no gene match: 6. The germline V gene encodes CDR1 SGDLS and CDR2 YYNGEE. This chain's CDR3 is CASSVVGTESSYEQYF. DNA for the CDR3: TGTGCCAGCAGCGTAGTCGGGACAGAGAGCTCCTACGAGCAGTACTTC. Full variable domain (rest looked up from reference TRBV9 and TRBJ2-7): DSGVTQTPKHLITATGQRVTLRCSPRSGDLSVYWYQQSLDQGLQFLIQYYNGEERAKGNILERFSAQQFPDLHSELNLSSLELGDSALYFCASSVVGTESSYEQYFGPGTRLTVT.

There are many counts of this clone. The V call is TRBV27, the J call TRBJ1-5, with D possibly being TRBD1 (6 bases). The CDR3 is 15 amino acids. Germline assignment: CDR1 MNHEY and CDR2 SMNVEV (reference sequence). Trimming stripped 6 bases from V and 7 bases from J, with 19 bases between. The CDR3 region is CASSTIGGGRQPQHF. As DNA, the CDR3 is TGTGCCAGCAGCACGATCGGGGGCGGGAGGCAGCCCCAGCATTTT.

As DNA, the CDR3 is TGCGCCAGCAGTGGACAGCTAATCACCCTCCACTTT. Translation: CASSGQLITLHF. This chain joins TRBV10-2 and TRBJ1-6; a possible D gene is TRBD1 (5 bases). CDR3 length: 12 amino acids. V was shortened by 4 bases and J by 14 bases, with 12 bases between the two germline ends. CDR1 and CDR2 from the germline V gene are WSHSY and SAAADI.

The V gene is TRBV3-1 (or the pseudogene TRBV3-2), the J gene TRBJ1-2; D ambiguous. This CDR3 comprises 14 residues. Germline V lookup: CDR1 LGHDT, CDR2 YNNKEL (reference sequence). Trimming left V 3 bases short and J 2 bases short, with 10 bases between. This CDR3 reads CASSQIPGNYGYTF. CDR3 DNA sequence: TGTGCCAGCAGCCAGATACCAGGAAACTATGGCTACACCTTC.

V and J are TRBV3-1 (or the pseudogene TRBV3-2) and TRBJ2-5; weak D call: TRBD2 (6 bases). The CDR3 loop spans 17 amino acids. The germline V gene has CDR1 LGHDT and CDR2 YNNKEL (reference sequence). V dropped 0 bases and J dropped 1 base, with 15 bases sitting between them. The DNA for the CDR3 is TGTGCCAGCAGCCAAGAGTTGTATCGGGAGACCCAAGAGACCCAGTACTTC. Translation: CASSQELYRETQETQYF.

CDR3 residues: CASGARGSYEQYF. Here the CDR3 DNA reads TGTGCTAGTGGGGCCAGGGGTTCTTACGAGCAGTACTTC. The chain joins TRBV12-5 to TRBJ2-7; D perhaps matches TRBD1 (6 bases). The CDR3 spans 13 residues. CDR1 LGHNT and CDR2 FRNRAP come from the germline V gene. V lost 6 bases, J lost 4 bases, and 13 bases lay in between.

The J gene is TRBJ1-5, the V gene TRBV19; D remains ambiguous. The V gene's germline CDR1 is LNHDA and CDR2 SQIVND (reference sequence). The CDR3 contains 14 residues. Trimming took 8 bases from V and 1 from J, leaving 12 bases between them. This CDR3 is CASYPGGSNQPQHF. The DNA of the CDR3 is TGTGCCAGTTACCCGGGCGGGAGCAATCAGCCCCAGCATTTT. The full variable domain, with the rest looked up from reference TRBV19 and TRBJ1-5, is DGGITQSPKYLFRKEGQNVTLSCEQNLNHDAMYWYRQDPGQGLRLIYYSQIVNDFQKGDIAEGYSVSREKKESFPLTVTSAQKNPTAFYLCASYPGGSNQPQHFGDGTRLSIL.

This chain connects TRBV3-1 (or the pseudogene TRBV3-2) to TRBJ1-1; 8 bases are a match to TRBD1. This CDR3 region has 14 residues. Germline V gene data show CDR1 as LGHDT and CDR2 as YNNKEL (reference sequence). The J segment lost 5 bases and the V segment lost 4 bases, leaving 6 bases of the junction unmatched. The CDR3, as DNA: TGTGCCAGCAGCCCAAAACAGGGGGAAACTGAAGCTTTCTTT. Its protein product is CASSPKQGETEAFF.

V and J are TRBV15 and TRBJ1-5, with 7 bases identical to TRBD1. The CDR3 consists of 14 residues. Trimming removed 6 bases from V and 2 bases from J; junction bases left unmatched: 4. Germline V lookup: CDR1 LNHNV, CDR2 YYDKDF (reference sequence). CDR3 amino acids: CATSITGGNQPQHF. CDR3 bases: TGTGCCACCAGTATTACAGGGGGCAATCAGCCCCAGCATTTT.

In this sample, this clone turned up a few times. The CDR3 DNA follows: TGTGCCAGCAGCTTGGAAACACCTCAGCCCCAGCATTTT. Its translation is CASSLETPQPQHF. V gene TRBV5-5 combines with J gene TRBJ1-5; D remains ambiguous. Germline CDR1 reads SGHKS; CDR2 reads YYEKEE (reference sequence). The CDR3 contains 13 residues. With 0 bases removed from V and 6 bases from J, the gap between germline ends came to 7 bases.

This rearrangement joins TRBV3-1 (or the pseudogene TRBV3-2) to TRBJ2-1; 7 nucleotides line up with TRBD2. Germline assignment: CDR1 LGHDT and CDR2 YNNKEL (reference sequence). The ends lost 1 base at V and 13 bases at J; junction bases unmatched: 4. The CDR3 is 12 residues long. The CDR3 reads CASSQGSGFQFF. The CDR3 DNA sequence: TGTGCCAGCAGCCAAGGTAGCGGGTTTCAGTTCTTC.

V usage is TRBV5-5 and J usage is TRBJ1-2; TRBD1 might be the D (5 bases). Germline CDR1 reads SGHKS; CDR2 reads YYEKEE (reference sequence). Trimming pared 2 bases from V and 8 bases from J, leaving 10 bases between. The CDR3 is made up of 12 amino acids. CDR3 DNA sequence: TGTGCCAGCAGCTTTGGGGGGGAAGGCTACACCTTC. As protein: CASSFGGEGYTF.

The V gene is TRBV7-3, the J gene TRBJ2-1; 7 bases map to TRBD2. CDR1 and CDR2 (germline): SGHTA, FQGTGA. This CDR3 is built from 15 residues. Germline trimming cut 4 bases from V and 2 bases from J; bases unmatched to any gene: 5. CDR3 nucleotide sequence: TGTGCCAGCAGCTCCAGCGGGGCCACCTACAATGAGCAGTTCTTC. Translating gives CASSSSGATYNEQFF.

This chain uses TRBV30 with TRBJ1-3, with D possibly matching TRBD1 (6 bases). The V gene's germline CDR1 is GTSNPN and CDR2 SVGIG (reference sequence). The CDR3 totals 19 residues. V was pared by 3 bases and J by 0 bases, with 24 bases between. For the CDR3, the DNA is TGTGCCTGGAGGACCCGGGACATCGAAGGGATTGTCTCTGGAAACACCATATATTTT. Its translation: CAWRTRDIEGIVSGNTIYF. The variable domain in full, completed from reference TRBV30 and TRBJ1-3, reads SQTIHQWPATLVQPVGSPLSLECTVEGTSNPNLYWYRQAAGRGLQLLFYSVGIGQISSEVPQNLSASRPQDRQFILSSKKLLLSDSGFYLCAWRTRDIEGIVSGNTIYFGEGSWLTVV.

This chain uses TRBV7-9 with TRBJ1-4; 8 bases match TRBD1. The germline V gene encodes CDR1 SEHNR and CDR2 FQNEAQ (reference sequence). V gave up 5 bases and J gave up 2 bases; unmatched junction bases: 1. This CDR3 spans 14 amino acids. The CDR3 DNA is TGTGCCAGCAGCCGGACAGGGACTAATGAAAAACTGTTTTTT. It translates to CASSRTGTNEKLFF. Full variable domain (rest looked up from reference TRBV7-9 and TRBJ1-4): DTGVSQNPRHKITKRGQNVTFRCDPISEHNRLYWYRQTLGQGPEFLTYFQNEAQLEKSRLLSDRFSAERPKGSFSTLEIQRTEQGDSAMYLCASSRTGTNEKLFFGSGTQLSVL.

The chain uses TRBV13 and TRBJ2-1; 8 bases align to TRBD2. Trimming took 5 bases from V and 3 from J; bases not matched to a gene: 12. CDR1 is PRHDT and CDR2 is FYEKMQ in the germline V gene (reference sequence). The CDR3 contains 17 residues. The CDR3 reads CASSPAVSGAIYNEQFF. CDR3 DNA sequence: TGTGCCAGCAGCCCCGCAGTTAGCGGGGCAATCTACAATGAGCAGTTCTTC.

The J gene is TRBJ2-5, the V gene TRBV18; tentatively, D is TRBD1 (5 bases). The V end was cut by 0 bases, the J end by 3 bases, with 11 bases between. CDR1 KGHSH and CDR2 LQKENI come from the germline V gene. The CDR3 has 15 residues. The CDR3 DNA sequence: TGTGCCAGCTCACCACCGTCCAGGGAAAAAGAGACCCAGTACTTC. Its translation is CASSPPSREKETQYF.

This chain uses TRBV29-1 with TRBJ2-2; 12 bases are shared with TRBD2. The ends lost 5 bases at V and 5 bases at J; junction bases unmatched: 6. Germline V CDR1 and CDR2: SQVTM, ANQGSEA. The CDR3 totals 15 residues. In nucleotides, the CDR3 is TGCAGCGTTAGGACTAGCGGGGCTTCTACCGGGGAGCTGTTTTTT. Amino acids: CSVRTSGASTGELFF.

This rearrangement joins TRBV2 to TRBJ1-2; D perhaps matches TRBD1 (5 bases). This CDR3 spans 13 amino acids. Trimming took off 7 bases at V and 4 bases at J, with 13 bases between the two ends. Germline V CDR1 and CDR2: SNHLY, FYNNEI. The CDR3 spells CASMGQKVYGYTF. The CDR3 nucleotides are TGTGCCAGCATGGGGCAGAAAGTCTATGGCTACACCTTC.

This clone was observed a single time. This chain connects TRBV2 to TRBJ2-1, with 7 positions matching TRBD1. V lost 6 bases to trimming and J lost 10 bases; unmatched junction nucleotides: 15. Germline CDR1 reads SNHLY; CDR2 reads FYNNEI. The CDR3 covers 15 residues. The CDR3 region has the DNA TGTGCCAGCAGATACACCGGGCAGGGGGTCTCGGAGCAGTTCTTC. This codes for CASRYTGQGVSEQFF. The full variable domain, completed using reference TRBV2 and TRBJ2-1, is EPEVTQTPSHQVTQMGQEVILRCVPISNHLYFYWYRQILGQKVEFLVSFYNNEISEKSEIFDDQFSVERPDGSNFTLKIRSTKLEDSAMYFCASRYTGQGVSEQFFGPGTRLTVL.

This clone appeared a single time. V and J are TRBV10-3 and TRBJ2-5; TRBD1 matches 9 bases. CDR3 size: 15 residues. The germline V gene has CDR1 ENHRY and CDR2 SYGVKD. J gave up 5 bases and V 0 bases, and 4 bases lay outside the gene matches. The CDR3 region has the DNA TGTGCCATCAGTGAGTCGCCGGGACAGGGCGAGACCCAGTACTTC. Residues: CAISESPGQGETQYF.

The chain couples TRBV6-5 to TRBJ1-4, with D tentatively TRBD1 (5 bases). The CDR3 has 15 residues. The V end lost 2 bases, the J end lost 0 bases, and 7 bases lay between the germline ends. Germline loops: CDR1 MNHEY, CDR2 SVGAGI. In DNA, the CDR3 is TGTGCCAGCAGTTACGACAGCTCAACTAATGAAAAACTGTTTTTT. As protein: CASSYDSSTNEKLFF.

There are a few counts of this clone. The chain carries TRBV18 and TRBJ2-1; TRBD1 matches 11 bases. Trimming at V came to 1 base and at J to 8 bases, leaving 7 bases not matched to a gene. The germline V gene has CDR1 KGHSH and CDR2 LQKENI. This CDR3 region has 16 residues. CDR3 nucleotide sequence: TGTGCCAGCTCACCACGGGACAGGGGGGCTCTGGATGAGCAGTTCTTC. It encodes CASSPRDRGALDEQFF.

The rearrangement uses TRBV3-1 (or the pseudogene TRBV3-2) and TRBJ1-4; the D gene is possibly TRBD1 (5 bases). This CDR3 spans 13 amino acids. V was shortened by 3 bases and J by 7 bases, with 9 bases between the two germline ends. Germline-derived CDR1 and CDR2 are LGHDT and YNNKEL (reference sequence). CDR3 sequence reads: CASSQRGGEKLFF. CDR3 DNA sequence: TGTGCCAGCAGCCAGCGGGGGGGTGAAAAACTGTTTTTT.

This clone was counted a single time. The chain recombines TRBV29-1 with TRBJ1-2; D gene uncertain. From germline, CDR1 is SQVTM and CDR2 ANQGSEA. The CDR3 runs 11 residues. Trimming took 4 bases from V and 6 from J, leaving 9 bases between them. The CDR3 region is CSVAAVDGYTF. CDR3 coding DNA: TGCAGCGTTGCAGCGGTTGATGGCTACACCTTC.

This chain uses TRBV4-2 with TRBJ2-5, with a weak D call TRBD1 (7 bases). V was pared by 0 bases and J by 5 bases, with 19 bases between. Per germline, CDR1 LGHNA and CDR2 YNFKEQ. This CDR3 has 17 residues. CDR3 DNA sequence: TGTGCCAGCAGCCAAGACGGGGGCAGGGGGAGTGCCGAGACCCAGTACTTC. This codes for CASSQDGGRGSAETQYF.

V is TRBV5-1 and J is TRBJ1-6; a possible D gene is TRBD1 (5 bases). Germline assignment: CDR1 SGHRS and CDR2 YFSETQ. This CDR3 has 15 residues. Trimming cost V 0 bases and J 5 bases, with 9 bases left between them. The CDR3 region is CASSLEGRDNSPLHF. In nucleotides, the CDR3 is TGCGCCAGCAGCTTGGAAGGCAGGGATAATTCACCCCTCCACTTT.

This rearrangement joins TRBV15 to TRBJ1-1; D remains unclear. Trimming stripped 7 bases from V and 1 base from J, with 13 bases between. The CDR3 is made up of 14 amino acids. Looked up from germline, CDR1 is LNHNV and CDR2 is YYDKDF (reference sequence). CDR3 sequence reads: CATTKGLANTEAFF. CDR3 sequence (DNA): TGTGCCACCACGAAAGGACTTGCGAACACTGAAGCTTTCTTT.

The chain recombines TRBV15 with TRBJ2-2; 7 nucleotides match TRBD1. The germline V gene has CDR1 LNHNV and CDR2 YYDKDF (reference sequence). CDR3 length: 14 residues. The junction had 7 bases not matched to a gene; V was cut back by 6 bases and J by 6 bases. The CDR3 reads CATRKKGASGELFF. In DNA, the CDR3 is TGTGCCACCAGGAAGAAGGGGGCATCCGGGGAGCTGTTTTTT. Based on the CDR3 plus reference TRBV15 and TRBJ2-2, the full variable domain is DAMVIQNPRYQVTQFGKPVTLSCSQTLNHNVMYWYQQKSSQAPKLLFHYYDKDFNNEADTPDNFQSRRPNTSFCFLDIRSPGLGDTAMYLCATRKKGASGELFFGEGSRLTVL.